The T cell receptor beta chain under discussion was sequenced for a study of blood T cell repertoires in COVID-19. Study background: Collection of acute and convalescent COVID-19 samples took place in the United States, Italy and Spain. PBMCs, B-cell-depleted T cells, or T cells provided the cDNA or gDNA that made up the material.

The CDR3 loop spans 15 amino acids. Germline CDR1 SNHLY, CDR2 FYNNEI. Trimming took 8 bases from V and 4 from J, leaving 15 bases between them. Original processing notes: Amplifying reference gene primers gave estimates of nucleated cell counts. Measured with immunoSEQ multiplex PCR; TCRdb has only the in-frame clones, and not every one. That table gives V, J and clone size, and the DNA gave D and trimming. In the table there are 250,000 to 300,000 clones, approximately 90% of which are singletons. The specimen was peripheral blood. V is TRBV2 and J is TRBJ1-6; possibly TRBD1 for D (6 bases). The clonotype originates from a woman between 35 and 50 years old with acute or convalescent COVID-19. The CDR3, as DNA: TGTGCCAGCCTTGGGGGGGCCGTATATAATTCACCCCTCCACTTT. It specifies CASLGGAVYNSPLHF.